The subject of this entry is one T cell receptor beta chain. Its antigen is as yet unknown. This sample is drawn from a study of monozygotic twins with inflammatory bowel disease. Study-level results: Twins with IBD were found to have lower TCRbeta diversity (inverse Simpson) than healthy co-twins. A distinction between different T cell subtypes was not possible.

There are 18 residues in the CDR3. Per the germline V gene, CDR1 is DFQATT and CDR2 is SNEGSKA (reference sequence). TCRalpha and TCRbeta cDNA went through nested PCRs of approximately 16 and 10 cycles, two in total. Using the 5' RACE reads, TCRdb records one entry per CDR3 protein without DNA. This repertoire comprises about 380,000 distinct CDR3 sequences; its ten largest clones make up just over 2.5%. The clonotype originates from a human donor with ulcerative colitis or Crohn's disease, or a healthy co-twin of an affected twin (not recorded which). This chain joins TRBV20-1 and TRBJ2-6; TCRdb's D call, TRBD2, is unchecked because there is no DNA. Sequencing was performed on blood. The CDR3 reads CSARDVGGLVHGANVLTF.